This T cell receptor beta chain was captured by sequencing in a study of regulatory T cells in long-lasting Graves disease. Building of the TCR beta libraries involved iRepertoire HTBI primers and Arm-PCR of CDR3 regions. TCRdb reprocessed the multiplex PCR reads via MiXCR and lists one record per CDR3 protein. The sample yields under 300,000 distinct CDR3 sequences, around 18% seen once. This clonotype was counted many times. Time point reported: newly diagnosed GD, antithyroid drugs for less than 3 months. From PBMCs, RNA was extracted and then used to make the TCR library. The V gene lost 0 bases and the J gene lost 5 bases, with 6 bases spanning the gap. CDR1 MNHEY and CDR2 SVGAGI come from the germline V gene. CDR3 length: 13 amino acids. These records were also assigned to another study, of T cells in Graves' hyperthyroidism and ophthalmopathy.

Sequencing used peripheral blood mononuclear cells (PBMCs), obtained at new diagnosis, from a patient treated with antithyroid drugs. The clonotype was recovered from a woman in her thirties with Graves disease. The V call is TRBV6-5, the J call TRBJ2-3, with D unclear. The DNA of the CDR3 is TGTGCCAGCAGTTACTCAACCCAAGATACGCAGTATTTT. It codes for CASSYSTQDTQYF.